This T cell receptor beta chain comes out of a study of blood T cells in healthy people across ages. Whole-study context: Template switching picked up about one barcoded beta molecule for each two T cells.

CDR1 and CDR2 (germline): MGHDK, SYGVNS. This CDR3 is 14 amino acids long. The germline V and J ends were trimmed by 1 base and 3 bases, with 10 bases remaining between them. Using a J-beta primer mix together with a sample-barcoded 5' primer, a second PCR was run for about 7 to 12 cycles. TCRdb recomputed calls from the 5' RACE reads with MiXCR, one row per CDR3 protein. This sample has roughly 700,000 distinct CDR3 sequences, with about half found just once. Broader study findings: Researchers judged that diversity estimates from one million T cells fell short of true values. There were more naive CD4+ cells and higher diversity in long-lived donors than in aged donors. In older individuals, TCR beta diversity per million T cells was lower, falling roughly linearly with age.

Only a few counts were recorded for this clonotype. No antigen is known for it. The sample comprised blood. The receptor was isolated from a woman aged 55-69 years in good health. The rearrangement uses TRBV25-1 and TRBJ2-7; tentative D call: TRBD1 (5 bases). The CDR3 sequence: CASSELVTDYEQYF. The CDR3 bases are TGTGCCAGCAGTGAATTGGTGACAGACTACGAGCAGTACTTC.